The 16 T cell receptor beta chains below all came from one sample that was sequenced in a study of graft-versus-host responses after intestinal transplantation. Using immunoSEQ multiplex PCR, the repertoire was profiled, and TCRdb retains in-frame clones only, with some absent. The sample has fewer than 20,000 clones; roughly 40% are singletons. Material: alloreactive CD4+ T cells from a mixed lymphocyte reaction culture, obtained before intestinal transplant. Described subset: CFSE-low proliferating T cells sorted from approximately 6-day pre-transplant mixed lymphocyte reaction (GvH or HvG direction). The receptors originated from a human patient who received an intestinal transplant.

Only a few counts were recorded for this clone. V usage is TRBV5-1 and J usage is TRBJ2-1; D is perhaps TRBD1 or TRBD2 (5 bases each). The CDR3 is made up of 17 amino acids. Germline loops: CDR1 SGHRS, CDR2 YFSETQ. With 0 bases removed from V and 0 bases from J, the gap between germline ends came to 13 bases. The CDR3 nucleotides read TGCGCCAGCAGCTTGGGTAAGGGGAGATCCTCCTACAATGAGCAGTTCTTC. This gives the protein CASSLGKGRSSYNEQFF.

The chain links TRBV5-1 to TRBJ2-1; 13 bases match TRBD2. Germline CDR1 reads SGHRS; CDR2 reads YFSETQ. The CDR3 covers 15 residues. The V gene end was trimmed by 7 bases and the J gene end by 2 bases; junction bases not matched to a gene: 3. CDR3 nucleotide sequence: TGCGCCAGCTACGGACTAGCGGGGGCCTACAATGAGCAGTTCTTC. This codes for CASYGLAGAYNEQFF.

The CDR3 DNA sequence: TGTGCCAGCAGTGGGCGGACCATTAGCAATCAGCCCCAGCATTTT. Translated, it gives CASSGRTISNQPQHF. The rearrangement links TRBV6-1 to TRBJ1-5; D remains ambiguous. Trimming left V 4 bases short and J 0 bases short, with 10 bases between. CDR1 is MNHNS and CDR2 is SASEGT in the germline V gene. The CDR3 sequence is 15 residues long.

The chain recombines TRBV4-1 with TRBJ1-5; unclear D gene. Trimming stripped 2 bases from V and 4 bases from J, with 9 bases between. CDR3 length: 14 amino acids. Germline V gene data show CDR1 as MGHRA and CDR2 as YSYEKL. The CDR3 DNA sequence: TGCGCCAGCAGCCAAAGCCCCCTTAATCAGCCCCAGCATTTT. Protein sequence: CASSQSPLNQPQHF.

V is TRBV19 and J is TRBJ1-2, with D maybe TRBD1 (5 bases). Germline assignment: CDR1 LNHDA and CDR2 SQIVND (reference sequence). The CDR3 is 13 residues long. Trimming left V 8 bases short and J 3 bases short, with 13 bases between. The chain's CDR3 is CASANWGDYGYTF. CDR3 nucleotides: TGTGCCAGTGCGAATTGGGGGGACTATGGCTACACCTTC.

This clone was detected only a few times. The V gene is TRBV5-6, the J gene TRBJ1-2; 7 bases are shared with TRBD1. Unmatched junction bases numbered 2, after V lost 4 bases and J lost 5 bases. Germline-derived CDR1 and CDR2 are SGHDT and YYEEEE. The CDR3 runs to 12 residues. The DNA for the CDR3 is TGTGCCAGCAGCGACAGGGTGTATGGCTACACCTTC. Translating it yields CASSDRVYGYTF.

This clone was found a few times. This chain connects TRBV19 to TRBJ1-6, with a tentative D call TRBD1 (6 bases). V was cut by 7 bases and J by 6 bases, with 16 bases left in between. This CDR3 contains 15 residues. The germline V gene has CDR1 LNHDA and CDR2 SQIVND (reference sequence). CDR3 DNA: TGTGCCAGTATCCGACAGGCCACCTTTAATTCACCCCTCCACTTT. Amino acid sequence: CASIRQATFNSPLHF.

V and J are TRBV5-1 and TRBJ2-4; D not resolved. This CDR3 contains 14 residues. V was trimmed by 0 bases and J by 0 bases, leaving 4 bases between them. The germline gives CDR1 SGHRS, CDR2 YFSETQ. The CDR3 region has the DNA TGCGCCAGCAGCTTGGAGGGAGCCAAAAACATTCAGTACTTC. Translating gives CASSLEGAKNIQYF.

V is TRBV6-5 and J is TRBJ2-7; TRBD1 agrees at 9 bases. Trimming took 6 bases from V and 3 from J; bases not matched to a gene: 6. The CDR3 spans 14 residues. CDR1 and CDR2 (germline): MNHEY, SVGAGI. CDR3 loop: CASRGPGQGYEQYF. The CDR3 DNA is TGTGCCAGCAGAGGACCGGGACAGGGCTACGAGCAGTACTTC.

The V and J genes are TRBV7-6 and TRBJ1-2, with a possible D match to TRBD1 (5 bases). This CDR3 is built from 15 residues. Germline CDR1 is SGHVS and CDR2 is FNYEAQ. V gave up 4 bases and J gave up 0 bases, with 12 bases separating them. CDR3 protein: CASSSDWGTNYGYTF. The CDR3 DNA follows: TGTGCCAGCAGCTCTGATTGGGGGACTAACTATGGCTACACCTTC. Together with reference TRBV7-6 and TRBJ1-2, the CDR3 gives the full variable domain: GAGVSQSPRYKVTKRGQDVALRCDPISGHVSLYWYRQALGQGPEFLTYFNYEAQQDKSGLPNDRFSAERPEGSISTLTIQRTEQRDSAMYRCASSSDWGTNYGYTFGSGTRLTVV.

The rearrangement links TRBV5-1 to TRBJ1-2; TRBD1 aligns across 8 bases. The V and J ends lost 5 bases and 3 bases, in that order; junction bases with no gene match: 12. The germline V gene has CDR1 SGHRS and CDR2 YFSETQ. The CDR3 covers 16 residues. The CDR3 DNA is TGCGCCAGCAGTCCCGAAATAGACAGGGGTTACTATGGCTACACCTTC. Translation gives CASSPEIDRGYYGYTF.

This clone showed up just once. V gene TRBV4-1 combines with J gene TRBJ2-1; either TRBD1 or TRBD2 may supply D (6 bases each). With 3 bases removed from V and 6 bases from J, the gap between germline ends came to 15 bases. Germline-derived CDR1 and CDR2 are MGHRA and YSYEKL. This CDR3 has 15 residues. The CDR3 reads CASSQPGARVNEQFF. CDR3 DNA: TGCGCCAGCAGCCAGCCGGGGGCGCGGGTCAATGAGCAGTTCTTC.

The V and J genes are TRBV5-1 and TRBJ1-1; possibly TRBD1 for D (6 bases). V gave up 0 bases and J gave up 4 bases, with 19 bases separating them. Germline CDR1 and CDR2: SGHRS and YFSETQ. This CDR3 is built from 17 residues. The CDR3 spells CASSLAGGASLLTEAFF. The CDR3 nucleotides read TGCGCCAGCAGCTTGGCCGGGGGGGCTTCTCTACTCACTGAAGCTTTCTTT.

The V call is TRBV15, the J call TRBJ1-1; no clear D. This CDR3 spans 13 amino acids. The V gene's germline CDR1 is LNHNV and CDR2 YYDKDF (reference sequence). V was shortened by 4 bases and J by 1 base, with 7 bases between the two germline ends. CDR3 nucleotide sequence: TGTGCCACCAGCACCACGCGGAACACTGAAGCTTTCTTT. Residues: CATSTTRNTEAFF. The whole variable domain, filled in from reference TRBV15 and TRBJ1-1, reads DAMVIQNPRYQVTQFGKPVTLSCSQTLNHNVMYWYQQKSSQAPKLLFHYYDKDFNNEADTPDNFQSRRPNTSFCFLDIRSPGLGDTAMYLCATSTTRNTEAFFGQGTRLTVV.

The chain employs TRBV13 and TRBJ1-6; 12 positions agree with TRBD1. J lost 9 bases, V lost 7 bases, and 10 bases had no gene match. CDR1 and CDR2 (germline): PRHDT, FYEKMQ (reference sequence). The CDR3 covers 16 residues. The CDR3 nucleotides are TGTGCCAGCACTTATGGGGGGACAGGGGGCTTTTCACCCCTCCACTTT. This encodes CASTYGGTGGFSPLHF.

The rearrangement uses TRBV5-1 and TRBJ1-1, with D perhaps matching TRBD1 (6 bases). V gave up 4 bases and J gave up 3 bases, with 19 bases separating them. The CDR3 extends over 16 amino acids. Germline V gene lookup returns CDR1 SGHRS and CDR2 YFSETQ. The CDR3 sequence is CASSLGGGHGDTEAFF. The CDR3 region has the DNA TGCGCCAGCAGCCTGGGCGGGGGACACGGTGACACTGAAGCTTTCTTT.